This is a list of T cell receptor beta chains from one sample in a study of T cell changes during pregnancy in multiple sclerosis. TCRdb's copy holds only in-frame clones and misses some; the assay was immunoSEQ multiplex PCR. The table lists some 97,000 clones, 90% to 95% of them singletons. The specimen comprised peripheral blood, sampled before pregnancy. These receptors came from a female donor with multiple sclerosis, enrolled in a pregnancy study. Each CDR3 is given with its conserved first and last residue. The D gene is left open where the match is weak. The listing skips clone size in some rows; elsewhere it reads once, few, many or a size class.

V: TRBV7-9; J: TRBJ2-7; size: .; length: 13; D: TRBD1; DNA: TGTGCCAGCAGCCTGACAGGGGACTACGAGCAGTACTTC; CDR3: CASSLTGDYEQYF
V: TRBV11-2; J: TRBJ2-2; size: .; length: 17; D: TRBD2; DNA: TGTGCCAGCAGCATACCTATATATAGCGGGAGGGCCGGGGAGCTGTTTTTT; CDR3: CASSIPIYSGRAGELFF
V: TRBV18; J: TRBJ2-5; size: .; length: 13; D: .; DNA: TGTGCCAGCTCACCCGGACAAGAAGAGACCCAGTACTTC; CDR3: CASSPGQEETQYF
V: TRBV5-6; J: TRBJ1-1; size: .; length: 16; D: TRBD1; DNA: TGTGCCAGCAGCGGGGGACAGGGGGCCCCGAACACTGAAGCTTTCTTT; CDR3: CASSGGQGAPNTEAFF
V: TRBV7-2; J: TRBJ2-1; size: once; length: 14; D: .; DNA: TGTGCCAGCAGCTATGACAGGGGCGGGAGAGAGCAGTTCTTC; CDR3: CASSYDRGGREQFF
V: TRBV19; J: TRBJ1-5; size: .; length: 18; D: .; DNA: TGTGCCAGTAGGAAAACCGGGACAAGCCAAGCGGTTCATCAGCCCCAGCATTTT; CDR3: CASRKTGTSQAVHQPQHF
V: TRBV7-9; J: TRBJ1-1; size: .; length: 11; D: .; DNA: TGTGCCGTTAGGGGGGGTCAGGAAGCTTTCTTT; CDR3: CAVRGGQEAFF
V: TRBV27; J: TRBJ2-7; size: .; length: 12; D: TRBD2; DNA: TGTGCCAGCGCGGGGGGCTCCTACGAGCAGTACTTC; CDR3: CASAGGSYEQYF
V: TRBV4-1; J: TRBJ2-1; size: .; length: 16; D: TRBD2; DNA: TGCGCCAGCAGCCAGGCCATTAGCGGGAGGTACAATGAGCAGTTCTTC; CDR3: CASSQAISGRYNEQFF
V: TRBV10-3; J: TRBJ1-2; size: once; length: 17; D: .; DNA: TGTGCCATCAGTGAGTCGAAGATAAACACCGAGGATTATGGCTACACCTTC; CDR3: CAISESKINTEDYGYTF
V: TRBV4-1; J: TRBJ1-3; size: .; length: 16; D: .; DNA: TGCGCCAGCAGCCAAGGGCGAGGGGGCTCTGGAAACACCATATATTTT; CDR3: CASSQGRGGSGNTIYF
V: TRBV6-1; J: TRBJ2-7; size: .; length: 12; D: .; DNA: TGTGCCAGCACCCTCCCCGGGTTCGAGCAGTACTTC; CDR3: CASTLPGFEQYF
V: TRBV7-9; J: TRBJ1-5; size: once; length: 15; D: .; DNA: TGTGCCAGCAGCTTAGGGGGCCAGCGCAATCAGCCCCAGCATTTT; CDR3: CASSLGGQRNQPQHF
V: TRBV11-2; J: TRBJ2-7; size: .; length: 15; D: TRBD2; DNA: TGTGCCAGCAGCACCAATAGCGGGAGGGCGGGGGAGCAGTACTTC; CDR3: CASSTNSGRAGEQYF
V: TRBV12-5; J: TRBJ1-1; size: .; length: 11; D: TRBD1; DNA: TGTGCTAGTGGCTCGACAGGGACAGCTTTCTTT; CDR3: CASGSTGTAFF
V: TRBV19; J: TRBJ2-3; size: .; length: 13; D: TRBD1; DNA: TGTGCCAGTAGTAGGGACAGGGACGATACGCAGTATTTT; CDR3: CASSRDRDDTQYF
V: TRBV6-1; J: TRBJ1-3; size: .; length: 13; D: .; DNA: TGTGCCAGCAGTACGGGGGCTGGAAACACCATATATTTT; CDR3: CASSTGAGNTIYF
V: TRBV9; J: TRBJ1-1; size: .; length: 13; D: TRBD1; DNA: TGTGCCAGCAGCCCAGGGGGCTACACTGAAGCTTTCTTT; CDR3: CASSPGGYTEAFF
V: TRBV5-1; J: TRBJ1-2; size: .; length: 14; D: .; DNA: TGCGCCAGCAGCCCCGATGCTAGGGGAAGTAGCTACACCTTC; CDR3: CASSPDARGSSYTF
V: TRBV5-1; J: TRBJ2-7; size: .; length: 18; D: TRBD2; DNA: TGCGCCAGCGCAGCACTCTTTAGCGGGAGGGCGAGCTCCTACGAGCAGTACTTC; CDR3: CASAALFSGRASSYEQYF
V: TRBV7-6; J: TRBJ1-5; size: .; length: 14; D: TRBD1; DNA: TGTGCCAGCAGCTCGGGACAGGGCAATCAGCCCCAGCATTTT; CDR3: CASSSGQGNQPQHF
V: TRBV9; J: TRBJ2-1; size: .; length: 14; D: .; DNA: TGTGCCAGCAGCGTAGCTATTAGAGGAAATGAGCAGTTCTTC; CDR3: CASSVAIRGNEQFF